A single sample gave rise to the 13 T cell receptor beta chains below, sequenced in a study of blood T cell repertoires in COVID-19. TCRdb keeps only in-frame clones here, not all; method: immunoSEQ multiplex PCR. This table has roughly 200,000 clones, 84% appearing once. The sequenced sample was peripheral blood. The receptors shown here come from a man aged 50 to 60 with active or convalescent COVID-19.

On this clone itself: Additional DNA sequences in this sample encode the identical CDR3. The rearrangement links TRBV30 to TRBJ1-1, with D unclear. The ends were cut back, 2 bases at V and 7 bases at J, with 8 bases in the middle. The CDR3 sequence is 11 residues long. CDR1 GTSNPN and CDR2 SVGIG come from the germline V gene (reference sequence). As DNA, the CDR3 is TGTGCCTGGAGTAGGAGCGGTGAAGCTTTCTTT. Translating gives CAWSRSGEAFF.

This clone appeared a single time. The rearrangement uses TRBV5-1 and TRBJ2-1; unclear D gene. The germline CDR1 and CDR2 sequences are SGHRS and YFSETQ. The CDR3 has 14 amino acids. Trimming shortened V by 0 bases and J by 6 bases, and 10 bases separated the two germline ends. The CDR3 protein is CASSLAVQRNEQFF. The DNA of the CDR3 is TGCGCCAGCAGCTTGGCAGTTCAGCGCAATGAGCAGTTCTTC.

V usage is TRBV2 and J usage is TRBJ2-5, with 10 bases lining up with TRBD1. CDR1 is SNHLY and CDR2 is FYNNEI in the germline V gene. The CDR3 runs 16 residues. V dropped 5 bases and J dropped 5; count of bases not matched to a gene: 11. The CDR3 DNA follows: TGTGCCAGCAGTCAGGGACAGGGGATGGGTGAGGAGACCCAGTACTTC. This gives the protein CASSQGQGMGEETQYF.

The chain couples TRBV16 to TRBJ1-2, with TRBD1 as a possible D gene (6 bases). V was shortened by 3 bases and J by 7 bases, with 15 bases between the two germline ends. The germline CDR1 and CDR2 sequences are KGHSY and FQNENV. This CDR3 is built from 14 residues. The CDR3 DNA sequence: TGTGCCAGCAGCCATTCGACAGGTAACGCTGGCTACACCTTC. Translated: CASSHSTGNAGYTF.

V gene TRBV28 combines with J gene TRBJ2-7, with 8 bases that match TRBD2. Trimming removed 5 bases from V and 0 bases from J; junction bases left unmatched: 6. Germline CDR1 MDHEN, CDR2 SYDVKM. The CDR3 consists of 15 residues. The DNA for the CDR3 is TGTGCCAGCAGTCCCAGCGGGGGAGGCTCCTACGAGCAGTACTTC. This translates into CASSPSGGGSYEQYF.

V usage is TRBV7-2 and J usage is TRBJ1-6; 8 nucleotides agree with TRBD1. Germline V gene lookup returns CDR1 SGHTA and CDR2 FQGNSA. The CDR3 length is 15 residues. With 4 bases clipped from V and 9 bases from J, the junction kept 8 bases outside the gene matches. The chain's CDR3 is CASSSSGTGSSPLHF. CDR3 nucleotides: TGTGCCAGCAGCTCGTCCGGGACAGGTTCTTCACCCCTCCACTTT.

The chain combines TRBV5-1 with TRBJ1-4; 11 bases line up with TRBD1. CDR3 length: 15 amino acids. The ends lost 5 bases at V and 7 bases at J; junction bases unmatched: 7. CDR1 is SGHRS, CDR2 YFSETQ, per germline. CDR3 DNA: TGCGCCAGCAGAAGGACAGGGGGCGAAGGTGAAAAACTGTTTTTT. Protein sequence: CASRRTGGEGEKLFF.

The chain employs TRBV19 and TRBJ1-6; D remains ambiguous. Germline V CDR1 and CDR2: LNHDA, SQIVND (reference sequence). Trimming left V 6 bases short and J 8 bases short, with 11 bases between. The CDR3 runs to 13 residues. The CDR3 nucleotides read TGTGCCAGTAGAGAGGGCGGTCATTCACCCCTCCACTTT. It specifies CASREGGHSPLHF.

This clone was seen a single time. The V gene is TRBV3-1 (or the pseudogene TRBV3-2), the J gene TRBJ2-3, with 13 bases matching TRBD2. V gave up 1 base and J gave up 1 base; unmatched junction bases: 5. CDR1 and CDR2 (germline): LGHDT, YNNKEL (reference sequence). The CDR3 totals 18 residues. The CDR3 here is CASSQGLAGGSGTDTQYF. CDR3 in DNA: TGTGCCAGCAGCCAAGGACTAGCGGGGGGCTCGGGCACAGATACGCAGTATTTT.

The CDR3 DNA reads as TGTGCCAGCAGCGCCCGCCTTGGACAGGGGGCCTCGAACACTGAAGCTTTCTTT. As protein: CASSARLGQGASNTEAFF. The chain carries TRBV9 and TRBJ1-1; 11 bases line up with TRBD1. V lost 3 bases to trimming and J lost 1 base; unmatched junction nucleotides: 11. Looked up from germline, CDR1 is SGDLS and CDR2 is YYNGEE. CDR3 length: 18 amino acids.

This clone was seen only once. The chain joins TRBV3-1 (or the pseudogene TRBV3-2) to TRBJ2-7; 7 bases match TRBD1. With V trimmed by 1 base and J by 6 bases, 3 bases remained unmatched. CDR1 LGHDT and CDR2 YNNKEL come from the germline V gene (reference sequence). This CDR3 region has 13 residues. The CDR3 sequence is CASSQGTGSEQYF. CDR3 coding DNA: TGTGCCAGCAGCCAAGGGACAGGATCCGAGCAGTACTTC.

This clone turned up a few times. The rearrangement uses TRBV11-2 and TRBJ2-2; D not resolved. Per germline, CDR1 SGHAT and CDR2 FQNNGV. The V gene lost 2 bases and the J gene lost 8 bases, with 9 bases spanning the gap. The CDR3 extends over 13 amino acids. The CDR3 nucleotides are TGTGCCAGCAGCTTACCGTCTTCGGGGGAGCTGTTTTTT. Residues: CASSLPSSGELFF. The full variable domain, with the rest looked up from reference TRBV11-2 and TRBJ2-2, is EAGVAQSPRYKIIEKRQSVAFWCNPISGHATLYWYQQILGQGPKLLIQFQNNGVVDDSQLPKDRFSAERLKGVDSTLKIQPAKLEDSAVYLCASSLPSSGELFFGEGSRLTVL.

The chain has TRBV7-2 and TRBJ2-5; perhaps TRBD1 as D (5 bases). The CDR3 has 15 amino acids. Trimming stripped 1 base from V and 2 bases from J, with 11 bases between. Germline-derived CDR1 and CDR2 are SGHTA and FQGNSA. DNA for the CDR3: TGTGCCAGCAGCTTAGTGCAGGGCCCTCAAGAGACCCAGTACTTC. The encoded protein is CASSLVQGPQETQYF.